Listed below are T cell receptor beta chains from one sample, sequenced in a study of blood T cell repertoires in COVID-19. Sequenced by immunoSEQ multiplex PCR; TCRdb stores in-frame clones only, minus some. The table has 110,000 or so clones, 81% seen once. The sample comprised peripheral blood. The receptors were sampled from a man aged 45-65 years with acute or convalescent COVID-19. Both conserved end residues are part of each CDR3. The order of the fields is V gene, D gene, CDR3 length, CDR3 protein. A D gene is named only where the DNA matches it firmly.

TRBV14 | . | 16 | CASSQGRKVMNTEAFF
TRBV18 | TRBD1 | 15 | CASRLTGGQTGELFF
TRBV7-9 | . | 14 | CASSLTGSGDTQYF
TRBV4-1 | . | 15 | CASSLNPRMNQPQHF
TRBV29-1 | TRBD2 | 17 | CSVGTSGGDRSYNEQFF
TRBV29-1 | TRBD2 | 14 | CSVEWGGLTDTQYF
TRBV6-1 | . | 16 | CASSEAGGMDTGELFF
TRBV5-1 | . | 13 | CASSLAGDSPAFF
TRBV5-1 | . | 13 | CASAVRTEETQYF
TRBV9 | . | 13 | CASSPDYGGEQYF
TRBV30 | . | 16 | CAWKGQAGLAKNIQYF
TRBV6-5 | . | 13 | CASSSTGREKLFF
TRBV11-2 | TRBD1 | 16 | CASSLGTGADNEKLFF
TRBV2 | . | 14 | CASSPIYRVGTIYF
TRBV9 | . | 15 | CASSVVEGGKDGYTF
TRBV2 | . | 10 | CASKRETQYF
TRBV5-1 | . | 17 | CASSLGRGGPGANVLTF
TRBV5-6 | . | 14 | CASSYGHLNTEAFF
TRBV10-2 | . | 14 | CASSEWSSPGGYTF
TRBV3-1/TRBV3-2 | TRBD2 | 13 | CASSPAGAYEQYF
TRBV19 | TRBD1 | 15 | CASSKGTATNTEAFF
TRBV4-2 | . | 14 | CASSLGTHTGELFF
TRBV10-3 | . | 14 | CAISEVSWQYEQYF
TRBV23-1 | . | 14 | CASSNIATNEKLFF
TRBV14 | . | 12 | CASSSSAYGYTF
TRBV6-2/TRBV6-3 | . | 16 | CASSRRGDRASYEQYF
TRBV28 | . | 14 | CASSPFPHNYGYTF
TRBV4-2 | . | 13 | CASSQENRGLQYF
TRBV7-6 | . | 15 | CASSSVTGSGTEAFF
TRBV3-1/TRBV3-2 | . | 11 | CASSPRGPQHF
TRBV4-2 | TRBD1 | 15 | CASSQDGTGTNIQYF
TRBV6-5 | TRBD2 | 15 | CASTMVAGGPYEQYF
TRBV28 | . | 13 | CASSLVHNEKLFF
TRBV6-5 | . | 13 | CASSYTGGTEAFF
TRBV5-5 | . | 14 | CASSLNQGGYGYTF
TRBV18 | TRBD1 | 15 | CASSPGQGEAGELFF
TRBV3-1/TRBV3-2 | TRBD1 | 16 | CASSPEQGAGYNEQFF
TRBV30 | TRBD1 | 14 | CACKQGQANTEAFF
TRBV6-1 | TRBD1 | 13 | CASSEMGQIEAFF
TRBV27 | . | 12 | CASARRGETQYF
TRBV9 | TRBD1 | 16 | CASSVGGQDSGNTIYF
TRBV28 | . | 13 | CASKPPATDTQYF
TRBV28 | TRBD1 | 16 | CASSSGQGDSNQPQHF
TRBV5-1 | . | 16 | CASSLAGRATYNEQFF
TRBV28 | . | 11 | CASSKDRGYTF
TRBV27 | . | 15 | CASSLSQGSNYGYTF
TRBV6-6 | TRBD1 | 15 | CASSPRGQGTDTQYF
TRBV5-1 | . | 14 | CASSLGQNTGELFF